Below, one TCR beta chain is given with its context. This sample was taken from a study of blood T cell repertoires in COVID-19. About the study: Acute and convalescent COVID-19 samples came from the United States, Italy and Spain.

Method: immunoSEQ multiplex PCR; TCRdb's copy keeps in-frame clones and lacks some. The sample yields 140,000 to 150,000 clones, 80% seen once. This CDR3 comprises 15 residues. Trimming stripped 5 bases from V and 1 base from J, with 11 bases between. Germline V gives CDR1 SGHNT, CDR2 YENEEA. The V and J genes are TRBV11-3 and TRBJ2-2; D unresolved. The TCR sequence derives from a man in his 60s with active or convalescent COVID-19. The sample taken for sequencing was peripheral blood. The DNA of the CDR3 is TGTGCCAGCAGCCTAAGGCTAGTGAACACCGGGGAGCTGTTTTTT. This translates into CASSLRLVNTGELFF.